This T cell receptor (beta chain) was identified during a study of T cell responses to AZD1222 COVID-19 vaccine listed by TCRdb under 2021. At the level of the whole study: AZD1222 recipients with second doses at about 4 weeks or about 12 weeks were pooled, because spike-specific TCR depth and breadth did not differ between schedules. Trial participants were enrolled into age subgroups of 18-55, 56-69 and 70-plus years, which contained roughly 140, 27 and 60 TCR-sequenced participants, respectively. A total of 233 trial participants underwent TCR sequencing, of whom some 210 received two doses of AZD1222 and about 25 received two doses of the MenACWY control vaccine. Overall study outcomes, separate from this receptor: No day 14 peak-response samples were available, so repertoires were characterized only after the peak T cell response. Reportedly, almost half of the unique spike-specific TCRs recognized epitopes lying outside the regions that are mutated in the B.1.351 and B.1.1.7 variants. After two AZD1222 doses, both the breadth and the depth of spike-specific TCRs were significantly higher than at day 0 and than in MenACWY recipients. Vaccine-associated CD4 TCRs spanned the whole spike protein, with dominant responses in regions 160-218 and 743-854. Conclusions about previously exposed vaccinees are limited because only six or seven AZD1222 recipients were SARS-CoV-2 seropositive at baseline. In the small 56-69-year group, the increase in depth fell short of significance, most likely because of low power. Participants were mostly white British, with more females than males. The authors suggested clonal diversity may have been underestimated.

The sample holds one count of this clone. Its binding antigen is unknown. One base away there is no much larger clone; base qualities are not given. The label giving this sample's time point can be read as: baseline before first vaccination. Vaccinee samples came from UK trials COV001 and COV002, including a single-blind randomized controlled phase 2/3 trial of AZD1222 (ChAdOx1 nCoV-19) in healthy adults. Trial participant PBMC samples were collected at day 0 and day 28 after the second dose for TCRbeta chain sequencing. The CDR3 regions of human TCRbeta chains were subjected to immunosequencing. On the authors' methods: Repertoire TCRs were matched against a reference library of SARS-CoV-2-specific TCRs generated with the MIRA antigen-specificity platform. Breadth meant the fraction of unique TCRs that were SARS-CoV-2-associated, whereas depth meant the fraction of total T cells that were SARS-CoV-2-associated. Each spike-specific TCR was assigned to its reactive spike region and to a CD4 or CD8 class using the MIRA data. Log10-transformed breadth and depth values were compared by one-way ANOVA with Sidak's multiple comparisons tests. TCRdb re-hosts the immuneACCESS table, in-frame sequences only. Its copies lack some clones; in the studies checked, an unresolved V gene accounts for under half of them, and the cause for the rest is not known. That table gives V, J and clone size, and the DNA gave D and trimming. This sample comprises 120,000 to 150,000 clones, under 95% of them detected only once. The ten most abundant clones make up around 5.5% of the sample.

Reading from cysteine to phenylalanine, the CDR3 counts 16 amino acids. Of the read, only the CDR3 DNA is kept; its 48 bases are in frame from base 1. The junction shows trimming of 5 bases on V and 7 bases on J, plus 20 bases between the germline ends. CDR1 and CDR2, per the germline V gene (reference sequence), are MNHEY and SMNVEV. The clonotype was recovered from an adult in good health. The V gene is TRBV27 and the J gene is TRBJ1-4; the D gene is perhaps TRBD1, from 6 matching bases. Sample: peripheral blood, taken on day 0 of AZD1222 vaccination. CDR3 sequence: CASSRQGRGVGEKLFF. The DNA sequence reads TGTGCCAGCAGTAGGCAGGGGCGAGGTGTCGGTGAAAAACTGTTTTTT.